These 30 T cell receptor beta chains share one sample of origin, sequenced in a study of OX40 agonist ivuxolimab in advanced cancers. Using immunoSEQ multiplex PCR, the repertoire was profiled, and TCRdb retains in-frame clones only, with some absent. This sample carries approximately 22,000 clones, 85% to 90% of them seen once, and the ten largest clones take about 35%. The starting material was CD4+ or CD8+ T cells sorted from blood, obtained in a trial of the OX40 agonist ivuxolimab. Source of these receptors: an adult with an advanced solid tumor such as melanoma, head and neck, liver or kidney cancer.

The rearrangement links TRBV18 to TRBJ2-1, with 10 bases aligning to TRBD2. The germline V gene encodes CDR1 KGHSH and CDR2 LQKENI. CDR3 length equals 14 residues. V lost 6 bases and J lost 4; bases outside the gene matches: 3. The CDR3 DNA reads as TGTGCCAGCTCTTGGACTAGCGGTTACAATGAGCAGTTCTTC. Translated: CASSWTSGYNEQFF.

The rearrangement links TRBV7-6 to TRBJ2-7, with 7 bases matching TRBD1. This CDR3 is built from 14 residues. The germline V gene has CDR1 SGHVS and CDR2 FNYEAQ. The trim removed 1 base at V and 6 bases at J, leaving 6 bases unmatched. The CDR3 DNA sequence: TGTGCCAGCAGCTTAGGGACAGGACCGTCCGAGCAGTACTTC. Translating gives CASSLGTGPSEQYF.

The chain joins TRBV7-2 to TRBJ1-1; perhaps TRBD1 as D (6 bases). The V gene lost 5 bases and the J gene lost 7 bases, with 11 bases spanning the gap. Germline V CDR1 and CDR2: SGHTA, FQGNSA. The length of the CDR3 is 12 residues. CDR3 loop: CASSHREIEAFF. CDR3 coding DNA: TGTGCCAGCAGCCACAGGGAAATTGAAGCTTTCTTT.

The CDR3 nucleotides read TGTGCCAGCAGCTTATCTGGGGTGAATGGGGAGCTGTTTTTT. It is translated as CASSLSGVNGELFF. The chain links TRBV7-9 to TRBJ2-2, with D unclear. In germline, CDR1 is SEHNR, CDR2 FQNEAQ (reference sequence). The CDR3 length is 14 residues. V lost 2 bases and J lost 8, with 12 bases in between.

The genes are TRBV19 and TRBJ1-6; 8 bases are a match to TRBD1. J gave up 3 bases and V 6 bases, and 4 bases lay outside the gene matches. Germline loops: CDR1 LNHDA, CDR2 SQIVND (reference sequence). This CDR3 has 15 amino acids. The CDR3 DNA is TGTGCCAGTAGGGATACAGGGGGCTATAATTCACCCCTCCACTTT. It is translated as CASRDTGGYNSPLHF.

This clone occurred a few times. The rearrangement links TRBV11-2 to TRBJ2-7; the match to TRBD1 covers 10 bases. The CDR3 spans 15 residues. Trimming removed 5 bases from V and 3 bases from J; junction bases left unmatched: 7. CDR1 is SGHAT and CDR2 is FQNNGV in the germline V gene. The CDR3 nucleotides read TGTGCCAGCAGCACTATAGGGGACAGGGGCTACGAGCAGTACTTC. Residues: CASSTIGDRGYEQYF.

V gene TRBV25-1 combines with J gene TRBJ1-6, with TRBD1 identical over 11 bases. Looked up from germline, CDR1 is MGHDK and CDR2 is SYGVNS. The CDR3 sequence is 15 residues long. V was clipped by 3 bases and J by 10 bases; unmatched bases: 5. The CDR3 coding sequence is TGTGCCAGCAGTGACGCCGGGACAGGGGGATCACCCCTCCACTTT. Protein: CASSDAGTGGSPLHF. Full variable domain (outside the CDR3, taken from reference TRBV25-1 and TRBJ1-6): EADIYQTPRYLVIGTGKKITLECSQTMGHDKMYWYQQDPGMELHLIHYSYGVNSTEKGDLSSESTVSRIRTEHFPLTLESARPSHTSQYLCASSDAGTGGSPLHFGNGTRLTVT.

The chain carries TRBV27 and TRBJ1-3, with D unclear. The CDR3 totals 13 residues. Germline CDR1 and CDR2: MNHEY and SMNVEV (reference sequence). V lost 1 base, J lost 0 bases, and 1 base lay in between. The CDR3 DNA follows: TGTGCCAGCAGTTTATTCTCTGGAAACACCATATATTTT. Protein: CASSLFSGNTIYF.

The chain uses TRBV14 and TRBJ2-7, with 7 bases matching TRBD2. V dropped 3 bases and J dropped 0; count of bases not matched to a gene: 14. CDR3 length: 18 residues. The germline gives CDR1 SGHDN, CDR2 FVKESK. The CDR3 DNA reads as TGTGCCAGCAGCCACGGGTCCCAAGCGGGGCCGCCCTCCTACGAGCAGTACTTC. Its translation is CASSHGSQAGPPSYEQYF.

Points on this clone: Distinct nucleotide sequences in the sample also encode this CDR3. CDR3 sequence (DNA): TGTGCCAGCAGCCCAGGAACGAATGGCTACACCTTC. Translation gives CASSPGTNGYTF. This chain connects TRBV5-4 to TRBJ1-2; the D is unclear. V was trimmed by 4 bases and J by 6 bases, leaving 10 bases between them. Germline CDR1 SGHNT, CDR2 YYREEE (reference sequence). CDR3 size: 12 residues.

The table lists this clone with a few counts. This rearrangement joins TRBV29-1 to TRBJ1-1, with TRBD1 as a possible D gene (5 bases). Germline CDR1 reads SQVTM; CDR2 reads ANQGSEA. The CDR3 spans 13 residues. Written as DNA, the CDR3 is TGCAGAGTGCACCGGGGGGTCGGGCCTGAAGCTTTCTTT. Encoded protein: CRVHRGVGPEAFF. Supplemented by reference TRBV29-1 and TRBJ1-1, the full variable domain reads SAVISQKPSRDICQRGTSLTIQCQVDSQVTMMFWYRQQPGQSLTLIATANQGSEATYESGFVIDKFPISRPNLTFSTLTVSNMSPEDSSIYLCRVHRGVGPEAFFGQGTRLTVV.

V usage is TRBV7-9 and J usage is TRBJ2-7, with 7 bases that match TRBD1. V trimming: 5 bases; J trimming: 0 bases; junction bases outside the gene matches: 4. Germline CDR1 reads SEHNR; CDR2 reads FQNEAQ (reference sequence). The CDR3 has 14 residues. The CDR3 here is CASSTGTDSYEQYF. The DNA for the CDR3 is TGTGCCAGCAGCACCGGGACAGACTCCTACGAGCAGTACTTC.

The V and J genes are TRBV23-1 and TRBJ1-4; no firm D call. TRBV23-1 is identified as an open reading frame with a role that is uncertain. Trimming took off 9 bases at V and 7 bases at J, with 18 bases between the two ends. The CDR3 has 14 amino acids. The CDR3 sequence is CARRSLAGSEKLFF. The CDR3 bases are TGCGCCAGGAGAAGTCTTGCGGGTTCTGAAAAACTGTTTTTT.

This clone is a singleton in its sample. The rearrangement links TRBV29-1 to TRBJ1-3; D remains ambiguous. The V end lost 4 bases, the J end lost 2 bases, and 15 bases lay between the germline ends. The CDR3 is 15 residues long. CDR1 is SQVTM and CDR2 is ANQGSEA in the germline V gene. In DNA, the CDR3 is TGCAGCGTTGGAATGGAGGGAAAGGCTGGAAACACCATATATTTT. Residues: CSVGMEGKAGNTIYF.

The chain employs TRBV27 and TRBJ2-7; D call uncertain. In germline, CDR1 is MNHEY, CDR2 SMNVEV (reference sequence). Trimming left V 4 bases short and J 0 bases short, with 4 bases between. This CDR3 has 12 amino acids. As DNA, the CDR3 is TGTGCCAGCAGTTCGGACTCCTACGAGCAGTACTTC. Its protein is CASSSDSYEQYF.

The chain combines TRBV19 with TRBJ1-1; D might be TRBD1 (5 bases). Germline V gene sequence: CDR1 LNHDA, CDR2 SQIVND (reference sequence). This CDR3 contains 15 residues. Trimming stripped 3 bases from V and 1 base from J, with 12 bases between. This chain's CDR3 is CASSMQSGGNTEAFF. CDR3 nucleotides: TGTGCCAGTAGTATGCAATCCGGGGGGAACACTGAAGCTTTCTTT.

This clone was counted only a few times. This rearrangement joins TRBV7-2 to TRBJ2-1; TRBD1 agrees at 7 bases. The V segment lost 1 base and the J segment 3 bases; nucleotides outside the gene matches: 9. CDR3 length: 17 residues. Per germline, CDR1 SGHTA and CDR2 FQGNSA. CDR3 in amino acids: CASSLETAGGFYNEQFF. In DNA, the CDR3 is TGTGCCAGCAGCTTAGAAACCGCAGGGGGATTCTACAATGAGCAGTTCTTC.

The chain has TRBV7-6 and TRBJ2-3; D not resolved. CDR3 length equals 18 residues. V was pared by 0 bases and J by 0 bases, with 16 bases between. Germline V lookup: CDR1 SGHVS, CDR2 FNYEAQ. The CDR3 DNA reads as TGTGCCAGCAGCTTAGCCCCTACAGTAACTTCTAGCACAGATACGCAGTATTTT. The encoded protein is CASSLAPTVTSSTDTQYF.

This rearrangement joins TRBV28 to TRBJ2-7; possible D gene TRBD2, 5 bases. Trimming pared 4 bases from V and 0 bases from J, leaving 16 bases between. Germline assignment: CDR1 MDHEN and CDR2 SYDVKM. The CDR3 extends over 16 amino acids. CDR3 DNA: TGTGCCAGCAGTTCAGCCCCCCCGGGGAGCTCCTACGAGCAGTACTTC. The encoded protein is CASSSAPPGSSYEQYF.

This clone was detected a few times. J is TRBJ1-2 and V is TRBV30; possible D gene TRBD1, 6 bases. V was pared by 2 bases and J by 3 bases, with 16 bases between. Germline V CDR1 and CDR2: GTSNPN, SVGIG (reference sequence). The CDR3 length is 15 residues. Here the CDR3 reads CAWSPAYREDYGYTF. The CDR3, as DNA: TGTGCCTGGAGTCCTGCATACAGGGAGGACTATGGCTACACCTTC.

This clone was observed a few times. Other nucleotide sequences in the sample specify the same CDR3. The chain links TRBV7-9 to TRBJ2-2; tentatively, D is TRBD1 or TRBD2 (5 bases each). Deletions cut 3 bases from V and 5 bases from J, with 7 bases between. Germline loops: CDR1 SEHNR, CDR2 FQNEAQ (reference sequence). CDR3 length: 13 residues. CDR3 DNA sequence: TGTGCCAGCAGCTTGGGACGAACCGGGGAGCTGTTTTTT. As protein: CASSLGRTGELFF.

The rearrangement joins TRBV27 to TRBJ2-7; 9 positions match TRBD1. The CDR3 runs to 13 residues. The J segment lost 3 bases and the V segment lost 6 bases, leaving 3 bases of the junction unmatched. Germline CDR1 reads MNHEY; CDR2 reads SMNVEV (reference sequence). The CDR3: CASSTGQGYEQYF. The CDR3 nucleotides read TGTGCCAGCAGCACGGGACAGGGCTACGAGCAGTACTTC.

The chain combines TRBV7-9 with TRBJ1-2; D uncertain. Per the germline V gene, CDR1 is SEHNR and CDR2 is FQNEAQ (reference sequence). The CDR3 consists of 13 residues. V shed 3 bases and J shed 6 bases, with 11 bases lying between them. This chain's CDR3 is CASSLQDVHGYTF. For the CDR3, the DNA is TGTGCCAGCAGCTTGCAGGACGTCCATGGCTACACCTTC.

The chain uses TRBV7-9 and TRBJ2-1; D might be TRBD2 (5 bases). Trimming pared 4 bases from V and 1 base from J, leaving 14 bases between. CDR1 and CDR2 from the germline V gene are SEHNR and FQNEAQ (reference sequence). CDR3 size: 16 residues. CDR3 in amino acids: CASSYGGQSSYNEQFF. CDR3 DNA: TGTGCCAGCAGCTACGGCGGGCAGTCGTCCTACAATGAGCAGTTCTTC.

This chain joins TRBV11-1 and TRBJ2-3; 7 nucleotides align to TRBD1. The ends lost 1 base at V and 4 bases at J; junction bases unmatched: 5. Germline values: CDR1 SGHAT, CDR2 FQDESV (reference sequence). The CDR3 has 15 amino acids. CDR3 residues: CASSLEGAGADTQYF. CDR3 in DNA: TGTGCCAGCAGCTTAGAGGGGGCTGGGGCAGATACGCAGTATTTT.

J is TRBJ1-4 and V is TRBV27; D possibly corresponds to TRBD1 (6 bases). The CDR3 has 14 residues. The germline gives CDR1 MNHEY, CDR2 SMNVEV (reference sequence). The V end lost 5 bases, the J end lost 5 bases, and 12 bases lay between the germline ends. The CDR3 DNA reads TGTGCCAGCAGTCCCCGGGGGGGCAATGAAAAACTGTTTTTT. This encodes CASSPRGGNEKLFF.

CDR3 region: CASSDRDYEQYF. CDR3 coding DNA: TGCGCCAGCAGTGATCGGGACTACGAGCAGTACTTC. This chain connects TRBV10-1 to TRBJ2-7, with TRBD2 as a possible D gene (5 bases). V dropped 3 bases and J dropped 3 bases, with 6 bases sitting between them. Germline CDR1 WNHNN, CDR2 SYGVQD (reference sequence). The CDR3 consists of 12 residues.

The V gene is TRBV19, the J gene TRBJ2-7; a possible D gene is TRBD2 (5 bases). Looked up from germline, CDR1 is LNHDA and CDR2 is SQIVND (reference sequence). The CDR3 sequence is 14 residues long. Trimming cost V 1 base and J 2 bases, with 9 bases left between them. In DNA, the CDR3 is TGTGCCAGTAGTATAGGAGGGAATCCCTACGAGCAGTACTTC. It yields the protein CASSIGGNPYEQYF.

The genes are TRBV19 and TRBJ1-1; the D is unclear. Germline CDR1 and CDR2: LNHDA and SQIVND (reference sequence). CDR3 length: 13 residues. The V end lost 3 bases, the J end lost 3 bases, and 8 bases lay between the germline ends. CDR3 amino acids: CASSIGVDTEAFF. CDR3 sequence (DNA): TGTGCCAGTAGTATTGGGGTGGACACTGAAGCTTTCTTT.

V is TRBV7-2 and J is TRBJ2-5; 7 positions agree with TRBD1. Germline CDR1 is SGHTA and CDR2 is FQGNSA. The J segment lost 4 bases and the V segment lost 6 bases, leaving 20 bases of the junction unmatched. This CDR3 contains 18 residues. The CDR3 protein is CASSSRLQGIWGAETQYF. For the CDR3, the DNA is TGTGCCAGCAGTTCACGCCTACAGGGGATTTGGGGTGCAGAGACCCAGTACTTC.